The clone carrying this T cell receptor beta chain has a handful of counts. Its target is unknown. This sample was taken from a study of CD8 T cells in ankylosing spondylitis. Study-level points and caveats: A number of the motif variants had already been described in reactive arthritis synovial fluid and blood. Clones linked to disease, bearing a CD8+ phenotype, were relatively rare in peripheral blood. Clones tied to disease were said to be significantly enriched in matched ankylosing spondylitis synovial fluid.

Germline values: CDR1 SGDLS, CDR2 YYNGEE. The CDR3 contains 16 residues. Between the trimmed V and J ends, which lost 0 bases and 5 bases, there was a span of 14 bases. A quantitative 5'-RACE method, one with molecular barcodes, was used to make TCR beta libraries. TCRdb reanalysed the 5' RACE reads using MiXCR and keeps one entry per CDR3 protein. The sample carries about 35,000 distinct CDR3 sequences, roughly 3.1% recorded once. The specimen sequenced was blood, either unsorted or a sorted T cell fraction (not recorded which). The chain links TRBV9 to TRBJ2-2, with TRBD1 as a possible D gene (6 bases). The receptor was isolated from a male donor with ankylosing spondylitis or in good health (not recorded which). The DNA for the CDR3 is TGTGCCAGCAGCGTAGTTTCAACAGGGAGTACCGGGGAGCTGTTTTTT. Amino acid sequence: CASSVVSTGSTGELFF.